The rows below give T cell receptor beta chains drawn from one sample of a study of control samples from healthy donors and cancer patients. Produced via immunoSEQ multiplex PCR; TCRdb's table is partial and in-frame only. The table has more than 45,000 clones, 85% to 95% seen once; the top ten hold about 0.91%. The sample was PBMCs. The receptors shown here come from a young man with colorectal cancer. Each CDR3 is given with its conserved first and last residue. The D gene is left open where the match is weak. Size tells how often a clone was seen (once, few, many) or the class of an expanded clone, and some rows leave it out.

cdr3_length	v_call	clone_size	d_call	j_call	cdr3_nt	cdr3_aa
13	TRBV27	NA	NA	TRBJ2-1	TGTGCCAGCAGTTTTCAGGGCTACAATGAGCAGTTCTTC	CASSFQGYNEQFF
15	TRBV25-1	NA	TRBD2	TRBJ2-1	TGTGCCAGCAGTGACGGGGGGGGATCTTACAATGAGCAGTTCTTC	CASSDGGGSYNEQFF
15	TRBV9	once	TRBD1	TRBJ2-2	TGTGCCAGCAGCCTCCAGGGACAGTTCACCGGGGAGCTGTTTTTT	CASSLQGQFTGELFF
17	TRBV9	NA	TRBD2	TRBJ2-3	TGTGCCAGCAGCGTATCGGGACTAGCGGGGGGAACAGATACGCAGTATTTT	CASSVSGLAGGTDTQYF
13	TRBV5-1	NA	NA	TRBJ1-2	TGCGCCAGCAGCTCGGGGGTTAACTATGGCTACACCTTC	CASSSGVNYGYTF
17	TRBV5-1	once	NA	TRBJ2-6	TGCGCCAGCAGTATAGCCTCGGCTAGCTCTGGGGCCAACGTCCTGACTTTC	CASSIASASSGANVLTF
13	TRBV6-5	NA	NA	TRBJ1-1	TGTGCCAGCAGTTACGATCAGAGCTCTGAAGCTTTCTTT	CASSYDQSSEAFF
16	TRBV7-2	NA	TRBD1	TRBJ1-2	TGTGCCAGCAGCCAGACAGGGGGCGCGATGGGTGATGGCTACACCTTC	CASSQTGGAMGDGYTF
14	TRBV6-5	NA	NA	TRBJ1-3	TGTGCCAGCAGTTACGCGGCAGCGGGAAACACCATATATTTT	CASSYAAAGNTIYF
17	TRBV7-2	NA	TRBD2	TRBJ2-3	TGTGCCAGCAGCTTTAGACTAGCGGGGGGGCGCACAGATACGCAGTATTTT	CASSFRLAGGRTDTQYF
15	TRBV18	NA	NA	TRBJ2-2	TGTGCCAGCTCACCACAAAGGACTCTAGCCGGGGAGCTGTTTTTT	CASSPQRTLAGELFF
19	TRBV9	NA	NA	TRBJ2-6	TGTGCCAGCAGCGTAGTTCCGTACTTTGCCTCACAGCTGGAAAACGTCCTGACTTTC	CASSVVPYFASQLENVLTF
14	TRBV6-5	few	NA	TRBJ1-5	TGTGCCAGCAAAACTGGACGGCTCAATCAGCCCCAGCATTTT	CASKTGRLNQPQHF
21	TRBV4-3	NA	NA	TRBJ1-4	TGCGCCAGCAGCCAAGAGCGATTGAGGAGGTGGGGTCTCTCGACTAATGAAAAACTGTTTTTT	CASSQERLRRWGLSTNEKLFF
16	TRBV9	NA	NA	TRBJ1-1	TGTGCCAGCAGCGTAGCTTTCGATTGGGGGGACACTGAAGCTTTCTTT	CASSVAFDWGDTEAFF
14	TRBV14	NA	NA	TRBJ2-5	TGTGCCAGCAGCCGGGATGTCTCCCGAGAGACCCAGTACTTC	CASSRDVSRETQYF
13	TRBV2	NA	NA	TRBJ2-1	TGTGCCAGCAGTGAAGAGGCATACAATGAGCAGTTCTTC	CASSEEAYNEQFF
14	TRBV27	NA	TRBD1	TRBJ1-2	TGTGCCAGCAGTCGGGACAGGCGTAGCTATGGCTACACCTTC	CASSRDRRSYGYTF
16	TRBV5-1	once	NA	TRBJ1-2	TGCGCCAGCAGCTTGTTGGTATCCGGGACCGCATATGGCTACACCTTC	CASSLLVSGTAYGYTF
15	TRBV5-1	NA	TRBD1	TRBJ2-5	TGCGCCAGCAGCTTGGGGGGGACAGACCAAGAGACCCAGTACTTC	CASSLGGTDQETQYF
19	TRBV4-3	NA	TRBD1	TRBJ2-3	TGCGCCAGCAGCCAAGAACGGGACAGGGGGCAGTTGAGCACAGATACGCAGTATTTT	CASSQERDRGQLSTDTQYF
13	TRBV15	NA	TRBD1	TRBJ2-1	TGTGCCACCAACGGACAGGGCTACAATGAGCAGTTCTTC	CATNGQGYNEQFF
17	TRBV24-1	NA	TRBD1	TRBJ2-3	TGTGCCACCAGGGGGGACGAAGGGGGCTCTAGCACAGATACGCAGTATTTT	CATRGDEGGSSTDTQYF
12	TRBV4-2	NA	NA	TRBJ2-2	TGTGCCAGCAGCCACCTCTCCGGGGAGCTGTTTTTT	CASSHLSGELFF
14	TRBV10-2	NA	NA	TRBJ1-4	TGCGCCAGCAGTGAGCCGGATGTAGGGGAAAAACTGTTTTTT	CASSEPDVGEKLFF
15	TRBV4-1	NA	NA	TRBJ1-6	TGCGCCAGCAGCCCGAACGGGGGCGAGAATTCACCCCTCCACTTT	CASSPNGGENSPLHF
15	TRBV30	once	TRBD2	TRBJ2-7	TGTGCCTGGAGTGTATTAGGACCGGGGGGAGACGAGCAGTACTTC	CAWSVLGPGGDEQYF
15	TRBV13	NA	NA	TRBJ1-1	TGTGCCAGCAGCTTACCTGACAGCCCATCCACTGAAGCTTTCTTT	CASSLPDSPSTEAFF
13	TRBV15	NA	NA	TRBJ1-3	TGTGCCACCAGCAGAGACACTGGAAACACCATATATTTT	CATSRDTGNTIYF
13	TRBV10-3	NA	TRBD1	TRBJ1-5	TGTGCCACCAAGATGGGGGACAGGCAGCCCCAGCATTTT	CATKMGDRQPQHF
14	TRBV24-1	NA	NA	TRBJ2-5	TGTGCCACCAGTGAACCCGGTTCGGAAGAGACCCAGTACTTC	CATSEPGSEETQYF
16	TRBV6-2/TRBV6-3	NA	NA	TRBJ1-2	TGTGCCAGCAGTTACTATCCGACAGAACTCAACTATGGCTACACCTTC	CASSYYPTELNYGYTF
14	TRBV7-9	NA	NA	TRBJ2-1	TGTGCCAGCAGCTTGGCTATGGGGATAGAGGAGCAGTTCTTC	CASSLAMGIEEQFF
14	TRBV3-1/TRBV3-2	NA	TRBD1	TRBJ1-6	TGTGCCAGCAGCCCATTAACATCGGGACAGGGTTTGGACTTT	CASSPLTSGQGLDF
17	TRBV19	NA	TRBD2	TRBJ2-1	TGTGCCAGTAGTTATGGTCACGGCGGGGGGCCAACGAATGAGCAGTTCTTC	CASSYGHGGGPTNEQFF
18	TRBV27	NA	TRBD1	TRBJ1-2	TGTGCCAGCAGTAAGGGGTCATTACCGGGACAGGGGGTATATGGCTACACCTTC	CASSKGSLPGQGVYGYTF
15	TRBV5-4	once	NA	TRBJ1-3	TGTGCCAGCACCATCCAGGGGATTTCTGGAAACACCATATATTTT	CASTIQGISGNTIYF
12	TRBV19	once	NA	TRBJ1-1	TGTGCCAGTAGTATAGGAAACACTGAAGCTTTCTTT	CASSIGNTEAFF
13	TRBV12-3/TRBV12-4	NA	NA	TRBJ1-5	TGTGCCAGCAGCCTAGGGGGGGGTCAGCCCCAGCATTTT	CASSLGGGQPQHF
15	TRBV2	NA	NA	TRBJ1-4	TGTGCCAGCAGTACTCGTCAGGCAACTAATGAAAAACTGTTTTTT	CASSTRQATNEKLFF
17	TRBV6-2/TRBV6-3	NA	TRBD1	TRBJ1-1	TGTGCCAGCAGTTACTCGACAGGGCAGGGGGCGGACACTGAAGCTTTCTTT	CASSYSTGQGADTEAFF
12	TRBV12-3/TRBV12-4	NA	NA	TRBJ2-6	TGTGCCAGCAGTTCTGGGGCCAACGTCCTGACTTTC	CASSSGANVLTF
19	TRBV5-1	NA	TRBD1	TRBJ2-1	TGCGCCAGCAGCTTGTTACGGGACAGCCGCCTACAAGTCTACAATGAGCAGTTCTTC	CASSLLRDSRLQVYNEQFF
14	TRBV20-1	NA	TRBD1	TRBJ1-5	TGCAGTGCTAGTAGGGGGCTGAGCAATCAGCCCCAGCATTTT	CSASRGLSNQPQHF
15	TRBV24-1	NA	TRBD2	TRBJ2-1	TGTGCCACCGGGGGGACTAGCGGCTCCTACAATGAGCAGTTCTTC	CATGGTSGSYNEQFF
12	TRBV30	NA	NA	TRBJ2-1	TGTGCCTGGAGTGGGAAGGGGGGTTTGGAGTTCTTC	CAWSGKGGLEFF
19	TRBV9	NA	TRBD2	TRBJ2-2	TGTGCCAGCAGCGTAGTGCCGACTAGCGGGGGGGCCAGCACCGGGGAGCTGTTTTTT	CASSVVPTSGGASTGELFF
16	TRBV5-4	NA	NA	TRBJ2-2	TGTGCCAGCAGCTTAATTTATCGGGGAGGCACCGGGGAGCTGTTTTTT	CASSLIYRGGTGELFF
16	TRBV14	NA	TRBD1	TRBJ1-1	TGTGCCAGCAGCCTACGACAGGGACTTCGTGCGTGGGGGGCTTTCTTT	CASSLRQGLRAWGAFF
11	TRBV19	NA	NA	TRBJ1-5	TGTTCTTCCGGAGTTAGTCAGCCCCAGCATTTT	CSSGVSQPQHF